The entry that follows covers one T cell receptor (beta chain) sequence. What it binds is not known. An end of the junction differs from the germline gene, which may be a read error. The lymph nodes were axillary draining lymph nodes from breast cancer patients. TCRdb re-derived calls from the multiplex PCR reads in MiXCR, one entry per CDR3 protein. The sample carries under 110,000 distinct CDR3 sequences, around 30% recorded once. There are 12 residues in the CDR3. Germline V gene lookup returns CDR1 DFQATT and CDR2 SNEGSKA (reference sequence). This specimen comes from a study of breast tumors, draining lymph nodes, adjacent tissues. Findings and limits, study-wide: Tumor and nontumor repertoires were significantly more similar in luminal-like than in basal-like breast cancer. Tumor repertoires ranked between lymph nodes and nontumor tissue in diversity, with V and J gene preferences. Data fit most tumor T cells coming from lymph node, expanding in tumor. The lymph node origin of tumor T cells was framed as consistent with a hypothesis, not demonstrated.

Sequenced: axillary lymph node tissue. This sequence originates from a female donor with breast cancer. Some clones in this sample may be carry-over from other donors' samples. The chain recombines TRBV20-1 with TRBJ2-7, with D tentatively TRBD2 (5 bases). CDR3 coding DNA: TGCAGCGCTAGACGGGGTCGCGGCGAGCAGTACTTC. It yields the protein CSARRGRGEQYF.